This T cell receptor (beta chain) derives from a study of blood T cell repertoires in COVID-19. The CDR3 is 17 amino acids. The J segment lost 4 bases and the V segment lost 2 bases, leaving 9 bases of the junction unmatched. Produced via immunoSEQ multiplex PCR; TCRdb's table is partial and in-frame only. Of 87,000 or so clones listed, about nine tenths are singletons. V and J are TRBV23-1 and TRBJ2-7; 12 nucleotides agree with TRBD1. TRBV23-1 is treated as an ORF (open reading frame) with a function not yet certain. The receptor's source is a man aged 18 to 29 with COVID-19, enrolled during active disease. Sequencing was carried out using peripheral blood. For the CDR3, the DNA is TGCGCCAGCAGTCAAACGGGACAGGGGGCGGTTTGGTACGAGCAGTACTTC. Encoded protein: CASSQTGQGAVWYEQYF.